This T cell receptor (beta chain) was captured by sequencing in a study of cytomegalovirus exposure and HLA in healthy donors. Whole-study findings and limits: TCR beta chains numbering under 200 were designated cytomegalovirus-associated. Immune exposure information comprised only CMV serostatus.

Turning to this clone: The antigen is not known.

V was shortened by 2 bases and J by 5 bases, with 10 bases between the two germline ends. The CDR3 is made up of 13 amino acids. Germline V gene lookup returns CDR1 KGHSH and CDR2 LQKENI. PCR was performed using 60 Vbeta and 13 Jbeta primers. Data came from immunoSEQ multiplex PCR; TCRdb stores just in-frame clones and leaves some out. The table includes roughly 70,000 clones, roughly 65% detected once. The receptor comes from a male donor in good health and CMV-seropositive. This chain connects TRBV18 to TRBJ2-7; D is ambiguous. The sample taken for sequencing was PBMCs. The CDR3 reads CASSPTAPDEQYF. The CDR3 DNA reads TGTGCCAGCTCACCAACAGCCCCCGACGAGCAGTACTTC. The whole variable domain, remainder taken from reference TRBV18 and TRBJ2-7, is NAGVMQNPRHLVRRRGQEARLRCSPMKGHSHVYWYRQLPEEGLKFMVYLQKENIIDESGMPKERFSAEFPKEGPSILRIQQVVRGDSAAYFCASSPTAPDEQYFGPGTRLTVT.